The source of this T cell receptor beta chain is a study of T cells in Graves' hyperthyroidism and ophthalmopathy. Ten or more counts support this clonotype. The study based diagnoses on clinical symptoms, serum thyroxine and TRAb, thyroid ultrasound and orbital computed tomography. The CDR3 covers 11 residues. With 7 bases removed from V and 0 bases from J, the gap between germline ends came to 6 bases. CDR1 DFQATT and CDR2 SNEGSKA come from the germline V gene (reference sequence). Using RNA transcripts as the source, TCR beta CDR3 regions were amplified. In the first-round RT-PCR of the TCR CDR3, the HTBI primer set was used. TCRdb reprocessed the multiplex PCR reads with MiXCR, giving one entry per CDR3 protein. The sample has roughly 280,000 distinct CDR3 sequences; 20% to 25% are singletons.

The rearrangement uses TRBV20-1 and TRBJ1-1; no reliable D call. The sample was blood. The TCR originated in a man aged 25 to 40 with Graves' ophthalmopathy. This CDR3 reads CSVRLNTEAFF. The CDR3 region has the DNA TGCAGTGTTCGTCTGAACACTGAAGCTTTCTTT.